The next 32 T cell receptor beta chains were all read from a single sample in a study of siplizumab effects on memory and regulatory T cells. Only in-frame clones appear in the TCRdb table, and some are missing; sequencing was by immunoSEQ multiplex PCR. The data contain around 100,000 clones, about 95% of them singletons. Sample: non-Treg CD4+ T cells sorted from blood. All receptors come from a human donor in good health.

The chain combines TRBV19 with TRBJ2-2; 7 bases are shared with TRBD1. V trimming: 7 bases; J trimming: 7 bases; junction bases outside the gene matches: 12. The length of the CDR3 is 15 residues. Germline assignment: CDR1 LNHDA and CDR2 SQIVND (reference sequence). The chain's CDR3 is CASNTQDRAGGELFF. The CDR3 nucleotides read TGTGCCAGTAACACGCAAGACAGGGCGGGCGGGGAGCTGTTTTTT.

The J gene is TRBJ2-5, the V gene TRBV2; D possibly corresponds to TRBD2 (6 bases). Looked up from germline, CDR1 is SNHLY and CDR2 is FYNNEI. The ends were cut back, 1 base at V and 7 bases at J, with 13 bases in the middle. This CDR3 comprises 14 residues. The DNA for the CDR3 is TGTGCCAGCAGTGAAGGACAGACGGGGGTGACCCAGTACTTC. It is translated as CASSEGQTGVTQYF.

This sequence joins TRBV9 and TRBJ2-2; TRBD1 might be the D (6 bases). This CDR3 region has 14 residues. Trimming pared 3 bases from V and 3 bases from J, leaving 9 bases between. Germline V lookup: CDR1 SGDLS, CDR2 YYNGEE. In DNA, the CDR3 is TGTGCCAGCAGCGCCGGGACACACACCGGGGAGCTGTTTTTT. Its protein is CASSAGTHTGELFF.

Notes on this clone: The sample has other DNA sequences that encode this CDR3 too. The chain couples TRBV18 to TRBJ2-3; unclear D gene. The V gene lost 3 bases and the J gene lost 6 bases, with 7 bases spanning the gap. Germline CDR1 and CDR2: KGHSH and LQKENI. The CDR3 sequence is 12 residues long. The CDR3 bases are TGTGCCAGCTCACCGTCTACGGATACGCAGTATTTT. Translation: CASSPSTDTQYF.

The chain carries TRBV6-1 and TRBJ1-5, with a tentative D call TRBD1 (5 bases). The germline V gene has CDR1 MNHNS and CDR2 SASEGT. V gave up 7 bases and J gave up 5 bases, with 18 bases separating them. The CDR3 has 15 residues. CDR3 amino acids: CASKGGTGSDQPQHF. CDR3 nucleotides: TGTGCCAGCAAGGGCGGGACGGGAAGTGATCAGCCCCAGCATTTT.

The rearrangement uses TRBV2 and TRBJ1-6, with TRBD1 matching 10 bases. The CDR3 runs to 15 residues. The ends lost 4 bases at V and 8 bases at J; junction bases unmatched: 5. Germline CDR1 SNHLY, CDR2 FYNNEI. The CDR3 region is CASSATGGSDSPLHF. The CDR3 bases are TGTGCCAGCAGTGCGACAGGGGGCTCGGATTCACCCCTCCACTTT. The full variable domain, rest sourced from reference TRBV2 and TRBJ1-6, is EPEVTQTPSHQVTQMGQEVILRCVPISNHLYFYWYRQILGQKVEFLVSFYNNEISEKSEIFDDQFSVERPDGSNFTLKIRSTKLEDSAMYFCASSATGGSDSPLHFGNGTRLTVT.

V usage is TRBV7-9 and J usage is TRBJ1-1; weak D call: TRBD1 (5 bases). The length of the CDR3 is 13 residues. The germline V and J ends were trimmed by 0 bases and 10 bases, with 12 bases remaining between them. The germline V gene encodes CDR1 SEHNR and CDR2 FQNEAQ (reference sequence). The CDR3 here is CASSLAGTRGAFF. The CDR3 bases are TGTGCCAGCAGCTTAGCGGGGACTCGGGGAGCTTTCTTT.

The chain couples TRBV5-1 to TRBJ2-1, with 10 bases lining up with TRBD2. Per the germline V gene, CDR1 is SGHRS and CDR2 is YFSETQ. The CDR3 has 15 amino acids. Trimming at V came to 6 bases and at J to 7 bases, leaving 10 bases not matched to a gene. The CDR3 here is CASTPAGGPGNEQFF. The DNA for the CDR3 is TGCGCCAGCACCCCAGCGGGAGGGCCGGGGAATGAGCAGTTCTTC.

This chain uses TRBV19 with TRBJ1-5, with a weak D call TRBD1 (6 bases). Trimming removed 5 bases from V and 0 bases from J, with 17 bases in between. The length of the CDR3 is 17 residues. Germline lookup yields CDR1 LNHDA and CDR2 SQIVND (reference sequence). CDR3 sequence reads: CASSSERTAASNQPQHF. The CDR3 DNA follows: TGTGCCAGTAGTTCCGAGAGGACAGCCGCTAGCAATCAGCCCCAGCATTTT.

V usage is TRBV2 and J usage is TRBJ2-3; 12 bases agree with TRBD2. Trimming at V came to 7 bases and at J to 4 bases, leaving 6 bases not matched to a gene. This CDR3 is 15 amino acids long. Looked up from germline, CDR1 is SNHLY and CDR2 is FYNNEI. The CDR3 here is CASKITSGRSDTQYF. In DNA form, the CDR3 reads TGTGCCAGCAAGATCACTAGCGGGAGGTCAGATACGCAGTATTTT.

The chain is built from TRBV5-4 and TRBJ2-7, with 8 bases that match TRBD2. Per the germline V gene, CDR1 is SGHNT and CDR2 is YYREEE (reference sequence). Germline trimming cut 1 base from V and 4 bases from J; bases unmatched to any gene: 1. The CDR3 totals 13 residues. The CDR3 reads CASSLQREYEQYF. In nucleotides, the CDR3 is TGTGCCAGCAGCTTGCAGCGGGAGTACGAGCAGTACTTC.

The CDR3 sequence: CASGAELNYEQYF. The CDR3 nucleotides read TGTGCCAGCGGTGCGGAATTAAACTACGAGCAGTACTTC. This chain uses TRBV2 with TRBJ2-7; the D is unclear. V lost 8 bases to trimming and J lost 3 bases, with 14 bases between them. Germline CDR1 and CDR2: SNHLY and FYNNEI. CDR3 size: 13 residues. The variable domain in full, with the rest retrieved from reference TRBV2 and TRBJ2-7, is EPEVTQTPSHQVTQMGQEVILRCVPISNHLYFYWYRQILGQKVEFLVSFYNNEISEKSEIFDDQFSVERPDGSNFTLKIRSTKLEDSAMYFCASGAELNYEQYFGPGTRLTVT.

DNA of the CDR3: TGTGCCAGCAGCTTAGTAGGTCTTAGTGAGCAGTTCTTC. This codes for CASSLVGLSEQFF. This chain connects TRBV11-2 to TRBJ2-1; D ambiguous. This CDR3 spans 13 amino acids. V was cut by 1 base and J by 9 bases, with 10 bases left in between. Germline CDR1 SGHAT, CDR2 FQNNGV.

A remark on this clone: Its ends do not fully match the called genes, so a read error is possible. The rearrangement uses TRBV2 and TRBJ2-5; TRBD1 aligns across 9 bases. The CDR3 covers 14 residues. From germline, CDR1 is SNHLY and CDR2 FYNNEI. The CDR3 protein is CASGDRGRGETQYF. As DNA, the CDR3 is TGTGCCAGCGGTGACAGGGGGAGAGGCGAGACCCAGTACTTC.

This clone occurred once. The rearrangement uses TRBV19 and TRBJ1-2, with a possible D match to TRBD1 (5 bases). This CDR3 region has 13 residues. V was shortened by 3 bases and J by 7 bases, with 12 bases between the two germline ends. CDR1 and CDR2 (germline): LNHDA, SQIVND (reference sequence). The chain's CDR3 is CASSIHSRGGYTF. CDR3 DNA sequence: TGTGCCAGTAGTATTCACTCAAGGGGTGGCTACACCTTC.

This clone was picked up one time. V gene TRBV5-4 combines with J gene TRBJ2-5; D is tentatively TRBD1 or TRBD2 (5 bases each). The V and J ends lost 0 bases and 5 bases respectively, with 14 bases between them. This CDR3 has 15 residues. Germline V gene data show CDR1 as SGHNT and CDR2 as YYREEE (reference sequence). The CDR3 DNA is TGTGCCAGCAGCTTGGACGGGGCGGTGGGGGAGACCCAGTACTTC. It specifies CASSLDGAVGETQYF.

The chain uses TRBV7-3 and TRBJ2-1; 9 positions match TRBD2. The CDR3 is 14 residues long. The trim removed 2 bases at V and 5 bases at J, leaving 1 base unmatched. CDR1 SGHTA and CDR2 FQGTGA come from the germline V gene. The CDR3 sequence: CASSLAGGHNEQFF. CDR3 DNA sequence: TGTGCCAGCAGCTTAGCGGGAGGGCACAATGAGCAGTTCTTC.

Regarding this clone: Other nucleotide sequences from this sample produce the same CDR3. The V and J genes are TRBV28 and TRBJ2-7, with D hard to call. The CDR3 spans 12 residues. Germline CDR1 MDHEN, CDR2 SYDVKM. V was trimmed by 2 bases and J by 1 base, leaving 3 bases between them. The CDR3: CASSLNSYEQYF. CDR3 nucleotide sequence: TGTGCCAGCAGTTTAAATTCCTACGAGCAGTACTTC.

V is TRBV2 and J is TRBJ1-5; no firm D call. The germline V and J ends were trimmed by 2 bases and 2 bases, with 13 bases remaining between them. CDR1 SNHLY and CDR2 FYNNEI come from the germline V gene. The CDR3 covers 16 residues. The DNA of the CDR3 is TGTGCCAGCAGTGAAACGGTATTGTTAGGCAATCAGCCCCAGCATTTT. Its protein is CASSETVLLGNQPQHF.

J is TRBJ1-1 and V is TRBV19; 8 nucleotides line up with TRBD1. The CDR3 consists of 15 residues. Germline V lookup: CDR1 LNHDA, CDR2 SQIVND (reference sequence). Unmatched junction bases numbered 8, after V lost 5 bases and J lost 3 bases. CDR3 sequence (DNA): TGTGCCAGTAGTCCTGGGGGACAGGCCGACACTGAAGCTTTCTTT. Translation: CASSPGGQADTEAFF.

The CDR3 DNA reads as TGTGCCAGCAGCTTAGTCGGGCCAAATAACGAGCAGTACTTC. As protein: CASSLVGPNNEQYF. This rearrangement joins TRBV7-9 to TRBJ2-7; D is unresolved. Trimming shortened V by 1 base and J by 5 bases, and 12 bases separated the two germline ends. The CDR3 totals 14 residues. Germline values: CDR1 SEHNR, CDR2 FQNEAQ (reference sequence).

This clone appeared a few times. J is TRBJ2-7 and V is TRBV4-1; the match to TRBD1 covers 7 bases. Germline CDR1 reads MGHRA; CDR2 reads YSYEKL. With 3 bases clipped from V and 0 bases from J, the junction kept 5 bases outside the gene matches. The CDR3 has 15 residues. CDR3 DNA sequence: TGCGCCAGCAGCCAGAGGGACAGAAGCTCCTACGAGCAGTACTTC. Its translation: CASSQRDRSSYEQYF.

The rearrangement joins TRBV5-1 to TRBJ2-3; D might be TRBD1 or TRBD2, each matching 5 bases. Germline CDR1 SGHRS, CDR2 YFSETQ. CDR3 size: 15 residues. V shed 0 bases and J shed 4 bases, with 12 bases lying between them. CDR3 bases: TGCGCCAGCAGCTTGGGAGCCCCGGGACCAGATACGCAGTATTTT. Translating gives CASSLGAPGPDTQYF.

The chain recombines TRBV6-4 with TRBJ2-3; D perhaps matches TRBD2 (5 bases). V was trimmed by 2 bases and J by 7 bases, leaving 10 bases between them. CDR1 and CDR2 (germline): MRHNA, SNTAGT. This CDR3 contains 13 residues. CDR3 coding DNA: TGTGCCAGCAGTGACGGGGAGTGGAATACGCAGTATTTT. Encoded protein: CASSDGEWNTQYF.

The chain employs TRBV7-4 and TRBJ2-5; D ambiguous. Between the trimmed V and J ends, which lost 1 base and 5 bases, there was a span of 11 bases. Germline CDR1 reads SGHVT; CDR2 reads SQSDAQ. The CDR3 contains 14 residues. In DNA, the CDR3 is TGTGCCAGCAGCTTAGACAACAGCAGGGAGACCCAGTACTTC. Its translation: CASSLDNSRETQYF.

This chain connects TRBV6-5 to TRBJ1-2; the D gene is possibly TRBD1 (5 bases). Germline V gives CDR1 MNHEY, CDR2 SVGAGI. This CDR3 is 14 amino acids long. V lost 4 bases and J lost 0, with 9 bases in between. The CDR3 spells CASSFGTANYGYTF. In DNA, the CDR3 is TGTGCCAGCAGTTTCGGGACGGCTAACTATGGCTACACCTTC.

The chain recombines TRBV27 with TRBJ2-3; 11 bases fit TRBD2. Germline loops: CDR1 MNHEY, CDR2 SMNVEV (reference sequence). The CDR3 is 19 residues long. V lost 8 bases to trimming and J lost 2 bases; unmatched junction nucleotides: 18. The DNA for the CDR3 is TGTGCCAGCGCCGCCAGGACTAGCGGGTCCGGGTGGGACACAGATACGCAGTATTTT. Protein: CASAARTSGSGWDTDTQYF.

This chain links TRBV5-1 with TRBJ2-1, with 9 bases aligning to TRBD2. The J segment lost 7 bases and the V segment lost 0 bases, leaving 14 bases of the junction unmatched. The germline V gene encodes CDR1 SGHRS and CDR2 YFSETQ. This CDR3 comprises 18 residues. Here the CDR3 DNA reads TGCGCCAGCAGCTTGGCCTTTTTATCGGCGGGAGGGTCTAATGAGCAGTTCTTC. This gives the protein CASSLAFLSAGGSNEQFF.

The chain recombines TRBV6-4 with TRBJ2-2; 12 bases fit TRBD1. The CDR3 totals 18 residues. V lost 8 bases to trimming and J lost 6 bases; unmatched junction nucleotides: 16. Germline V CDR1 and CDR2: MRHNA, SNTAGT. CDR3 nucleotide sequence: TGTGCCAGCGGCGAACGAGGCTTCCGGGACAGGGGGCCCGGGGAGCTGTTTTTT. Protein sequence: CASGERGFRDRGPGELFF.

This clone has just one count. The chain carries TRBV2 and TRBJ1-6; 8 bases align to TRBD1. Germline CDR1 and CDR2: SNHLY and FYNNEI. The CDR3 length is 14 residues. Unmatched junction bases numbered 1, after V lost 4 bases and J lost 5 bases. In DNA form, the CDR3 reads TGTGCCAGCAGTGGGACAGGGAATAATTCACCCCTCCACTTT. This gives the protein CASSGTGNNSPLHF. Complete variable domain (other parts from reference TRBV2 and TRBJ1-6): EPEVTQTPSHQVTQMGQEVILRCVPISNHLYFYWYRQILGQKVEFLVSFYNNEISEKSEIFDDQFSVERPDGSNFTLKIRSTKLEDSAMYFCASSGTGNNSPLHFGNGTRLTVT.

The chain uses TRBV7-9 and TRBJ2-2, with TRBD1 as a possible D gene (6 bases). V lost 6 bases, J lost 2 bases, and 10 bases lay in between. Germline V gives CDR1 SEHNR, CDR2 FQNEAQ (reference sequence). This CDR3 comprises 14 residues. CDR3 nucleotide sequence: TGTGCCAGCAGTCAGGACAGCAACACCGGGGAGCTGTTTTTT. It encodes CASSQDSNTGELFF.

V gene TRBV5-6 combines with J gene TRBJ2-3, with 11 positions matching TRBD2. The CDR3 extends over 15 amino acids. CDR1 is SGHDT, CDR2 YYEEEE, per germline. V shed 5 bases and J 9 bases; nucleotides not matched to a gene: 11. The CDR3 nucleotides read TGTGCCAGCAGGCTGGGACTAGCGGCCCCGGGGACGCAGTATTTT. This translates into CASRLGLAAPGTQYF.